This passage covers 17 T cell receptor beta chains from one sample sequenced in a study of control samples from healthy donors and cancer patients (dated by TCRdb to about 2020). Preparation of the library involved the immunoSEQ multiplex PCR assay. Sourced from immuneACCESS, this table was stored by TCRdb with only in-frame sequences that have V and J called. A share of the clones is absent; for the studies checked, an unresolved V gene accounts for under half, and the remainder has no known explanation. This sample lists about 130,000 clones; roughly 89% were detected once. Of the sample, around 5.8% is held by the ten largest clones. The sequencing sample was made of blood. The receptor set was obtained from a man younger than 30 in good health.

This chain uses TRBV5-1 with TRBJ1-5, with 8 positions matching TRBD1. Germline V gives CDR1 SGHRS, CDR2 YFSETQ. The J segment lost 1 base and the V segment lost 0 bases, leaving 0 bases of the junction unmatched. The CDR3 runs 15 residues. CDR3 amino acids: CASSLGQGSNQPQHF. The CDR3, as DNA: TGCGCCAGCAGCTTGGGACAGGGGAGCAATCAGCCCCAGCATTTT.

This chain connects TRBV5-1 to TRBJ2-2; the D is unclear. The CDR3 has 15 residues. From germline, CDR1 is SGHRS and CDR2 YFSETQ. V lost 3 bases to trimming and J lost 3 bases, with 12 bases between them. The CDR3: CASSSPGPHTGELFF. The CDR3 region has the DNA TGCGCCAGCAGCTCTCCCGGGCCCCACACCGGGGAGCTGTTTTTT.

The rearrangement joins TRBV7-2 to TRBJ2-7, with 11 positions matching TRBD2. CDR3 length: 16 amino acids. Unmatched junction bases numbered 6, after V lost 5 bases and J lost 0 bases. Germline V CDR1 and CDR2: SGHTA, FQGNSA. CDR3 in amino acids: CASSRSGGVSSYEQYF. The CDR3 region has the DNA TGTGCCAGCAGCCGTAGCGGGGGGGTTAGCTCCTACGAGCAGTACTTC.

The chain carries TRBV10-3 and TRBJ1-4; TRBD1 matches at 7 bases. V gave up 3 bases and J gave up 7 bases; unmatched junction bases: 5. Germline CDR1 reads ENHRY; CDR2 reads SYGVKD. The CDR3 is made up of 14 amino acids. CDR3 sequence reads: CAISDPRTGEKLFF. DNA for the CDR3: TGTGCCATCAGTGACCCTCGGACAGGTGAAAAACTGTTTTTT.

The chain recombines TRBV2 with TRBJ2-3; 7 bases are shared with TRBD2. The CDR3 spans 16 residues. The V segment lost 4 bases and the J segment 2 bases; nucleotides outside the gene matches: 9. In germline, CDR1 is SNHLY, CDR2 FYNNEI. In nucleotides, the CDR3 is TGTGCCAGCAGTGTCTTTGGAGCGGGGTTCACAGATACGCAGTATTTT. Translated: CASSVFGAGFTDTQYF.

The sample holds a few counts of this clone. The same CDR3 can be traced to other DNA sequences in this sample. J is TRBJ2-7 and V is TRBV2; 14 nucleotides agree with TRBD2. The V segment lost 6 bases and the J segment 4 bases; nucleotides outside the gene matches: 2. The CDR3 extends over 14 amino acids. Germline CDR1 reads SNHLY; CDR2 reads FYNNEI. Written as DNA, the CDR3 is TGTGCCAGCAGGGGGACTAGCGGGGGATACGAGCAGTACTTC. This translates into CASRGTSGGYEQYF.

The V gene is TRBV13, the J gene TRBJ1-2; D is undetermined. Germline CDR1 PRHDT, CDR2 FYEKMQ (reference sequence). V shed 5 bases and J shed 7 bases, with 23 bases lying between them. The CDR3 is 16 residues long. CDR3 nucleotide sequence: TGTGCCAGCAGCGCCGGGCCGGGGATCAGGTATGGTGGCTACACCTTC. Amino acids: CASSAGPGIRYGGYTF. Full variable domain (missing parts from reference TRBV13 and TRBJ1-2): AAGVIQSPRHLIKEKRETATLKCYPIPRHDTVYWYQQGPGQDPQFLISFYEKMQSDKGSIPDRFSAQQFSDYHSELNMSSLELGDSALYFCASSAGPGIRYGGYTFGSGTRLTVV.

This clone was counted a few times. The chain is built from TRBV6-4 and TRBJ2-2; possibly TRBD1 or TRBD2 for D (5 bases each). Trimming took off 5 bases at V and 2 bases at J, with 6 bases between the two ends. The CDR3 runs 13 residues. From germline, CDR1 is MRHNA and CDR2 SNTAGT. The CDR3 reads CASSRDNTGELFF. The CDR3 DNA reads TGTGCCAGCAGTCGGGACAACACCGGGGAGCTGTTTTTT.

The chain has TRBV19 and TRBJ1-2; 10 bases fit TRBD1. Germline values: CDR1 LNHDA, CDR2 SQIVND (reference sequence). The CDR3 is made up of 16 amino acids. The V gene end was trimmed by 3 bases and the J gene end by 0 bases; junction bases not matched to a gene: 4. CDR3 sequence: CASSIAGTGANYGYTF. CDR3 DNA: TGTGCCAGTAGTATCGCAGGGACAGGGGCTAACTATGGCTACACCTTC.

This sequence joins TRBV5-1 and TRBJ1-1; D is undetermined. This CDR3 region has 14 residues. Germline-derived CDR1 and CDR2 are SGHRS and YFSETQ. Trimming stripped 4 bases from V and 3 bases from J, with 13 bases between. CDR3 in DNA: TGCGCCAGCAGCCTACTTGACTCAGACACTGAAGCTTTCTTT. This codes for CASSLLDSDTEAFF.

This sequence joins TRBV12-5 and TRBJ2-1, with 11 bases identical to TRBD2. The CDR3 spans 17 residues. Trimming cost V 3 bases and J 6 bases; bases outside gene matches: 10. CDR1 and CDR2 (germline): LGHNT, FRNRAP. The CDR3 loop reads CASGLEPGLAASNEQFF. The CDR3 DNA reads as TGTGCTAGTGGTTTAGAACCGGGACTAGCGGCGTCCAATGAGCAGTTCTTC. The variable domain in full, completed from reference TRBV12-5 and TRBJ2-1, reads DARVTQTPRHKVTEMGQEVTMRCQPILGHNTVFWYRQTMMQGLELLAYFRNRAPLDDSGMPKDRFSAEMPDATLATLKIQPSEPRDSAVYFCASGLEPGLAASNEQFFGPGTRLTVL.

The chain has TRBV12-3 or TRBV12-4 and TRBJ2-6; no clear D. Deletions cut 6 bases from V and 0 bases from J, with 3 bases between. This CDR3 spans 13 amino acids. CDR3 DNA sequence: TGTGCCAGCAGCAACTCTGGGGCCAACGTCCTGACTTTC. Its translation: CASSNSGANVLTF.

The rearrangement joins TRBV10-3 to TRBJ2-3, with D perhaps TRBD1 (5 bases). V gave up 3 bases and J gave up 0 bases, with 7 bases separating them. CDR1 is ENHRY, CDR2 SYGVKD, per germline. The CDR3 consists of 14 residues. The CDR3 DNA reads TGTGCCATCAGTGATCGACAGAGCACAGATACGCAGTATTTT. It encodes CAISDRQSTDTQYF.

This sequence joins TRBV11-2 and TRBJ1-2; the D gene is possibly TRBD1 (5 bases). V lost 2 bases and J 2 bases, leaving 9 bases between the germline ends. Germline V CDR1 and CDR2: SGHAT, FQNNGV. The CDR3 totals 14 residues. CDR3 residues: CASSLLNRNYGYTF. For the CDR3, the DNA is TGTGCCAGCAGCTTACTTAACAGGAACTATGGCTACACCTTC. Variable domain in full (rest from reference TRBV11-2 and TRBJ1-2): EAGVAQSPRYKIIEKRQSVAFWCNPISGHATLYWYQQILGQGPKLLIQFQNNGVVDDSQLPKDRFSAERLKGVDSTLKIQPAKLEDSAVYLCASSLLNRNYGYTFGSGTRLTVV.

This clone was found once. The J gene is TRBJ2-7, the V gene TRBV7-2; no definite D call. The CDR3 loop spans 13 amino acids. Trimming took 0 bases from V and 7 from J, leaving 10 bases between them. CDR1 and CDR2 (germline): SGHTA, FQGNSA. The CDR3 reads CASSLAILYEQYF. CDR3 DNA: TGTGCCAGCAGCTTAGCGATTCTATATGAGCAGTACTTC.

The gene calls are TRBV3-1 (or the pseudogene TRBV3-2) and TRBJ2-7; tentatively, D is TRBD2 (6 bases). V lost 0 bases and J lost 0, with 12 bases in between. The CDR3 is 16 residues long. The germline gives CDR1 LGHDT, CDR2 YNNKEL (reference sequence). In DNA form, the CDR3 reads TGTGCCAGCAGCCAAGACGGGGGAGTAGCCTCCTACGAGCAGTACTTC. Amino acids: CASSQDGGVASYEQYF.

This clone was detected once. This sequence joins TRBV18 and TRBJ1-2; D ambiguous. Trimming took off 3 bases at V and 3 bases at J, with 5 bases between the two ends. Germline V CDR1 and CDR2: KGHSH, LQKENI. The CDR3 contains 12 residues. The CDR3, as DNA: TGTGCCAGCTCACCTGTCGACTATGGCTACACCTTC. Protein: CASSPVDYGYTF.